These T cell receptor beta chains were read from a single sample in a study of T cell repertoires in aging, cancer and after chemotherapy. TCRdb passed the multiplex PCR reads through MiXCR, listing each CDR3 protein once. The table lists about 4,500 distinct CDR3 sequences, around 26% of them singletons. The sample was blood. These receptors came from a human donor with a blood cancer. The CDR3 runs from the conserved cysteine through the conserved F or W. The size of a clone is reported for some rows only, either as once, few or many, or as a class for expanded clones.

clone_size j_call v_call cdr3_aa
. TRBJ2-2 TRBV7-3 CASSLTSGGANTGELFF
few TRBJ2-7 TRBV12-3/TRBV12-4 CASSPTSGGYEQYF
medium-sized TRBJ1-2 TRBV30 CAWSPIGRMNYGYTF
few TRBJ2-5 TRBV6-4 CASSQLAGDQETQYF
. TRBJ2-7 TRBV29-1 CSVEDRGTRGYEQYF
few TRBJ2-1 TRBV5-5 CASSLPIAGGPNNEQFF
once TRBJ1-6 TRBV12-3/TRBV12-4 CASNYGGALGSPLHF
. TRBJ2-1 TRBV5-6 CASSLDTSGNDNEQFF
medium-sized TRBJ2-7 TRBV12-3/TRBV12-4 CASSLALVGLAGSEQYF
. TRBJ2-5 TRBV6-4 CASSLTGGAVETQYF
. TRBJ1-5 TRBV6-6 CASSYSVGDSNQPQHF
medium-sized TRBJ1-5 TRBV29-1 CSARRGAGQPQHF
. TRBJ1-1 TRBV6-5 CASRPKQTGGTEAFF
. TRBJ1-2 TRBV5-6 CASSPGLSAYGYTF
medium-sized TRBJ2-7 TRBV5-5 CASSLSVNSGPTEQYF
medium-sized TRBJ2-7 TRBV15 CATDVDRAGDEQYF
few TRBJ1-2 TRBV6-5 CASSASGGDYGYTF
. TRBJ1-6 TRBV6-1 CASSGSTGRNSPLHF
few TRBJ1-3 TRBV11-3 CASSLTGTASGNTIYF
. TRBJ1-3 TRBV7-9 CASSSRDSGNTIYF
. TRBJ1-1 TRBV5-4 CASRAGGGQYTEAFF
once TRBJ2-2 TRBV5-4 CASSLAFRDRDGAGELFF
medium-sized TRBJ1-6 TRBV12-3/TRBV12-4 CASSPWTGINSPLHF
. TRBJ1-5 TRBV12-3/TRBV12-4 CASRGGQGNQPQHF
. TRBJ2-1 TRBV4-2 CASSQKTSGSYNEQFF
once TRBJ2-1 TRBV6-4 CASSAGTSGYNEQFF
few TRBJ1-5 TRBV11-3 CASSAQRAEQPQHF
few TRBJ1-5 TRBV19 CASSIRTVDSNQPQHF
few TRBJ2-1 TRBV5-6 CASSLGGGRVNEQFF
. TRBJ1-1 TRBV27 CASSLQGALGTEAFF
few TRBJ1-3 TRBV5-6 CASSLRGSGNTIYF
few TRBJ1-5 TRBV11-3 CASRNAGQDSNQPQHF
medium-sized TRBJ2-3 TRBV19 CASSSRQGRSGTQYF
once TRBJ1-1 TRBV14 CASSPWGQGVTEAFF
. TRBJ1-6 TRBV30 CAFSNYLAKAKNSPLHF
. TRBJ2-4 TRBV27 CASSLKNPHEAKNIQYF
. TRBJ2-4 TRBV12-3/TRBV12-4 CASSLQRSKAKNIQYF
medium-sized TRBJ2-3 TRBV6-1 CASSPRGKDTQYF
. TRBJ1-5 TRBV11-3 CASSQRQGAEQPQHF
. TRBJ2-7 TRBV6-4 CASSYTGGSYEQYF
. TRBJ2-3 TRBV5-4 CASSPRTSGGAADTQYF
few TRBJ2-7 TRBV6-6 CATRTSGEYEQYF
. TRBJ2-3 TRBV6-5 CASSPGGAGDTQYF
medium-sized TRBJ2-2 TRBV6-5 CATQRRELRTGELFF
medium-sized TRBJ2-3 TRBV11-3 CASRLKPDTQYF
medium-sized TRBJ2-6 TRBV13 CASSLGALGRSANVLTF
few TRBJ2-3 TRBV6-4 CASSRGGPGLAGRTDTQYF
. TRBJ1-2 TRBV29-1 CSVEDRDIYGYTF
medium-sized TRBJ2-3 TRBV19 CASSPWTKGADTQYF
. TRBJ2-1 TRBV7-9 CASNKTSRGTPSTYNEQFF
few TRBJ2-3 TRBV20-1 CSARGRSGDTDTQYF
few TRBJ2-7 TRBV13 CASSLAGVAYEQYF
medium-sized TRBJ2-5 TRBV29-1 CSASLTVYQETQYF
. TRBJ1-1 TRBV13 CASSRAPPPQDTEAFF
. TRBJ2-5 TRBV19 CASSIIYGGRAQETQYF
. TRBJ1-2 TRBV6-5 CASSESKANYGYTF
few TRBJ1-3 TRBV6-1 CASSAANYFGAGNTIYF
. TRBJ1-1 TRBV6-5 CASSYEAVLRTEAFF
. TRBJ1-2 TRBV20-1 CSARTPGGVSGYTF